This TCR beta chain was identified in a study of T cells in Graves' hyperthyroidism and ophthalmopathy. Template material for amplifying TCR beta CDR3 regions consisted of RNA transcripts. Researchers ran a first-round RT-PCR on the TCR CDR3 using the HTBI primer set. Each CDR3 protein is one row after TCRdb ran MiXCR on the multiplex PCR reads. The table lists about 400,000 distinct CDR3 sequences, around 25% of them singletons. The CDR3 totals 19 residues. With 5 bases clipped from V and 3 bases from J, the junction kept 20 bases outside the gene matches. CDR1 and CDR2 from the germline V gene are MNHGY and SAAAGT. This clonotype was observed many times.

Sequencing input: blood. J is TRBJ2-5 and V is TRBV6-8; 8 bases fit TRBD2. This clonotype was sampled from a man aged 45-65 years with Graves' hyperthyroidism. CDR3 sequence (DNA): TGTGCCAGCAGTAACCAGACAGTAACTGGGACTAGGAGGAAAGAGACCCAGTACTTC. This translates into CASSNQTVTGTRRKETQYF.